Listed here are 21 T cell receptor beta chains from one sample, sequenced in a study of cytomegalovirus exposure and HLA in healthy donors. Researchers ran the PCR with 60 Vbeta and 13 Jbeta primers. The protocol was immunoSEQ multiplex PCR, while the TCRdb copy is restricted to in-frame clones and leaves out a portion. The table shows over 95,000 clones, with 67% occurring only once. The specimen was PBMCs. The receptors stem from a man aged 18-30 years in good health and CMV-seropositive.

In DNA, the CDR3 is TGCGCCAGCAGGGGGACAGGGGCGGACACCGGGGAGCTGTTTTTT. Encoded protein: CASRGTGADTGELFF. The chain links TRBV5-1 to TRBJ2-2; 10 nucleotides match TRBD1. Per the germline V gene, CDR1 is SGHRS and CDR2 is YFSETQ. V was clipped by 5 bases and J by 3 bases; unmatched bases: 4. CDR3 size: 15 residues.

CDR3: CASSEIATSGRYEQYV. For the CDR3, the DNA is TGTGCCAGCAGTGAAATCGCGACTAGCGGGCGATACGAGCAGTACGTC. The chain carries TRBV6-1 and TRBJ2-7, with 10 bases lining up with TRBD2. This CDR3 has 16 residues. V lost 2 bases to trimming and J lost 4 bases; unmatched junction nucleotides: 8. Looked up from germline, CDR1 is MNHNS and CDR2 is SASEGT.

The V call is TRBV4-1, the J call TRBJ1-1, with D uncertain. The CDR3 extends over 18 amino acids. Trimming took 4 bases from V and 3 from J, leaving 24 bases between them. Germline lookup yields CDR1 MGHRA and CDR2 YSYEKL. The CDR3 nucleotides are TGCGCCAGCAGCCCTTTTTTTGGAAGGCAGCGAGGGTACACTGAAGCTTTCTTT. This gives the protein CASSPFFGRQRGYTEAFF.

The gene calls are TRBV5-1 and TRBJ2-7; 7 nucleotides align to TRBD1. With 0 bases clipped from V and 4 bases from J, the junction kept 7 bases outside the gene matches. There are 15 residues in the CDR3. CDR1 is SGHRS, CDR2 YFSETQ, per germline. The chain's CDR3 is CASSLGGTDSYEQYV. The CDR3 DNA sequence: TGCGCCAGCAGCTTGGGTGGGACAGACTCATACGAGCAGTACGTC.

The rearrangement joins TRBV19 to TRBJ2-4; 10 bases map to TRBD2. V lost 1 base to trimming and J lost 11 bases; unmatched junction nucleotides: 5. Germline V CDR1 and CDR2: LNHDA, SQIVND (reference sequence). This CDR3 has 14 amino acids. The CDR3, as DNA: TGTGCCAGTAGTATAGCTAGCGGGGGCCCTCTTCAGTACTTC. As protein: CASSIASGGPLQYF.

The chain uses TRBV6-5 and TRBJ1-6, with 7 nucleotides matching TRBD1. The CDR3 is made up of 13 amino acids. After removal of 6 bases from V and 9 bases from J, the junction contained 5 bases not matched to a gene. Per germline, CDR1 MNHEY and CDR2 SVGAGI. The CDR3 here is CASSRTGRSPLHF. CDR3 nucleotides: TGTGCCAGCAGCAGGACAGGCCGTTCACCCCTCCACTTT.

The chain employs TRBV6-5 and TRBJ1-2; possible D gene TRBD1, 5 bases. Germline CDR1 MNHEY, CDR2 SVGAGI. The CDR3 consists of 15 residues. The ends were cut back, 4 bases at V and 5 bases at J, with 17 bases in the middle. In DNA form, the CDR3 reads TGTGCCAGCAGTTTAGGGGTCCCCGGGAGATATGGCTACACCTTC. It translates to CASSLGVPGRYGYTF.

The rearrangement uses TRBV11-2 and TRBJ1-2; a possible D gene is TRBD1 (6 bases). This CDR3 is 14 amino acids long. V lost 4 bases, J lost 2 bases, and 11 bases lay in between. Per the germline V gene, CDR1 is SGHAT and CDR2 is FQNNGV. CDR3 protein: CASSSTGFNYGYTF. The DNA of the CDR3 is TGTGCCAGCAGCTCGACAGGATTCAACTATGGCTACACCTTC.

The CDR3 DNA is TGTGCCAGCAGCCGCAGGGGGCGTGAAGCTTTCTTT. This translates into CASSRRGREAFF. The chain joins TRBV27 to TRBJ1-1; 8 nucleotides line up with TRBD1. V was clipped by 6 bases and J by 7 bases; unmatched bases: 4. The germline V gene encodes CDR1 MNHEY and CDR2 SMNVEV (reference sequence). This CDR3 contains 12 residues.

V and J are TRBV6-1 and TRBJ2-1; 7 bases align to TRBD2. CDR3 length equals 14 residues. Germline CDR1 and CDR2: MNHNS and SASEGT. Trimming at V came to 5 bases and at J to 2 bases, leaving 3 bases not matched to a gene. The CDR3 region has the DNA TGTGCCAGCAGTTTGGGACTACCCTACAATGAGCAGTTCTTC. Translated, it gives CASSLGLPYNEQFF.

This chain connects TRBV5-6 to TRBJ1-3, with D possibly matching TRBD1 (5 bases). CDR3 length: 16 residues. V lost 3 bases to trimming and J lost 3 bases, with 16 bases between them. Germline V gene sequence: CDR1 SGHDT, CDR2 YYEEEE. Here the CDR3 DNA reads TGTGCCAGCAGCTCGAAGCCTCGGGGGTATGGAAACACCATATATTTT. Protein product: CASSSKPRGYGNTIYF.

CDR3: CASITLTRSLGAGTQYF. The CDR3 DNA sequence: TGTGCCAGCATCACATTAACTAGGAGTCTAGGTGCGGGTACGCAGTATTTT. The chain employs TRBV7-9 and TRBJ2-3; TRBD2 might be the D (5 bases). Trimming left V 7 bases short and J 8 bases short, with 28 bases between. The CDR3 contains 17 residues. Germline V gives CDR1 SEHNR, CDR2 FQNEAQ (reference sequence).

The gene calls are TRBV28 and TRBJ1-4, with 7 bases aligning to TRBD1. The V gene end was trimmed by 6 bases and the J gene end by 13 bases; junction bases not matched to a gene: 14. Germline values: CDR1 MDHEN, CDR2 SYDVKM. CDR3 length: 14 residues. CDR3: CASSRGTANWGLFF. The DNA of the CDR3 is TGTGCCAGCAGCCGAGGGACAGCTAACTGGGGACTGTTTTTT.

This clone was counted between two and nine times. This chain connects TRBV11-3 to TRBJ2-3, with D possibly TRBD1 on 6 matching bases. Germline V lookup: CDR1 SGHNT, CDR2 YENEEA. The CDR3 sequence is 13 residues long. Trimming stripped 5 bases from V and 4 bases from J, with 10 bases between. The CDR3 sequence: CASSLQGSDTQYF. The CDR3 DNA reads TGTGCCAGCAGCCTACAGGGTTCAGATACGCAGTATTTT.

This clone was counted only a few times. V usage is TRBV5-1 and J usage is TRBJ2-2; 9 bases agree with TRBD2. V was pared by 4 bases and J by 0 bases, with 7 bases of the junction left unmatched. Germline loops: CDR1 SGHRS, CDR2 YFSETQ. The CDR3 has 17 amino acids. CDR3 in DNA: TGCGCCAGCAGCCGTAGCGGGGGCGGCGCGAACACCGGGGAGCTGTTTTTT. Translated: CASSRSGGGANTGELFF.

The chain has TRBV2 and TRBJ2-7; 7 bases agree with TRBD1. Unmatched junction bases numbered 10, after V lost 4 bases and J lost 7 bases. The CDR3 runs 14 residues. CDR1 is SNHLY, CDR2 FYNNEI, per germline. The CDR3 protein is CASSGNRGRGEQYF. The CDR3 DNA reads TGTGCCAGCAGTGGAAACAGGGGAAGAGGGGAGCAGTACTTC.

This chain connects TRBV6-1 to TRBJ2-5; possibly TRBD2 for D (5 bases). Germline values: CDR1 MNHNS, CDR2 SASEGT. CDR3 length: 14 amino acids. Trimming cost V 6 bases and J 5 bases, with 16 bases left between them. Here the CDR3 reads CASSGSREWETQYF. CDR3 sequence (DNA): TGTGCCAGCAGCGGCTCTAGGGAGTGGGAGACCCAGTACTTC.

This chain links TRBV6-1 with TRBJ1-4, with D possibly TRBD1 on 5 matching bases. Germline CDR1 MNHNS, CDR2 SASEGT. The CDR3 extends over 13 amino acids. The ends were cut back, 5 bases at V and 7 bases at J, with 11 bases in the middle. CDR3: CASSPGMGEKLFF. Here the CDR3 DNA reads TGTGCCAGCAGTCCAGGGATGGGTGAAAAACTGTTTTTT.

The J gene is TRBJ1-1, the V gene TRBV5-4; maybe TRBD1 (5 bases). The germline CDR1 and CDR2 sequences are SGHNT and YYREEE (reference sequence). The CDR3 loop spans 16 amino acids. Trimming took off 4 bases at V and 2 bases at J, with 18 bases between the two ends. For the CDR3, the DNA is TGTGCCAGCAGCCCCGGGGGGGGGAGAACCAACACTGAAGCTTTCTTT. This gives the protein CASSPGGGRTNTEAFF.

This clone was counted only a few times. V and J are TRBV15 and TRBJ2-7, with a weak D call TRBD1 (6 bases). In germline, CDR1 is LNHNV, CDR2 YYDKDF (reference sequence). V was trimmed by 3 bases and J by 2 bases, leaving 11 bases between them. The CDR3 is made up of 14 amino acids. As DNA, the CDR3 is TGTGCCACCAGCAGGGTCAGGGGAACCTACGAGCAGTACGTC. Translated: CATSRVRGTYEQYV.

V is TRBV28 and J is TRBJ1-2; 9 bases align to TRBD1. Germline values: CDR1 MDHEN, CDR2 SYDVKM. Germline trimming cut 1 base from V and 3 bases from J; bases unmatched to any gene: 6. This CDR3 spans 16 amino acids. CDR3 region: CASSLYFRDRDYGYTF. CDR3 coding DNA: TGTGCCAGCAGTTTATATTTCCGGGACAGGGACTATGGCTACACCTTC.